This is a list of T cell receptor beta chains from one sample in a study of blood T cells in healthy people across ages. TCRdb re-called the 5' RACE reads through MiXCR, storing one row per CDR3 protein. Among 800,000 to 900,000 distinct CDR3 sequences, approximately 59% were seen once, and the ten largest hold 28%. The specimen sequenced was blood. These TCRs come from a man younger than 40 in good health. Both conserved end residues are trimmed from each CDR3. The order of the fields is J gene, V gene, CDR3 protein.

J: TRBJ2-1
V: TRBV2
CDR3: ASSEEAGGLNEQF

J: TRBJ1-5
V: TRBV3-1
CDR3: ASSQDGGTHQPQH

J: TRBJ1-5
V: TRBV20-1
CDR3: SAREGGGAALQPQH

J: -
V: TRBV13
CDR3: ASSSQGTEQY

J: TRBJ2-1
V: TRBV27
CDR3: ASRWGSSYNEQF

J: TRBJ2-7
V: TRBV4-3
CDR3: ASSHAREGVYEQY

J: TRBJ2-1
V: TRBV7-2
CDR3: ASSLTPEAGAYNEQF

J: TRBJ1-2
V: TRBV5-4
CDR3: ASSFKVDNYGYT

J: TRBJ1-5
V: TRBV6-2/TRBV6-3
CDR3: ASSRDRGHSNQPQH

J: TRBJ2-1
V: TRBV9
CDR3: ASSVASGGPEQF

J: TRBJ2-4
V: TRBV2
CDR3: ASSETENKNIQY

J: TRBJ1-2
V: TRBV5-1
CDR3: ASSLLGEGGYGYT

J: TRBJ1-1
V: TRBV5-1
CDR3: ASSLDGDGVTEAF

J: TRBJ2-5
V: TRBV6-1
CDR3: ASRINTGEQY

J: TRBJ2-3
V: TRBV6-1
CDR3: ASLQGGADTQY

J: TRBJ1-2
V: TRBV16
CDR3: ASSQSTGAHDGYT

J: TRBJ2-1
V: TRBV6-2/TRBV6-3
CDR3: ASSYSGAASYNEQF

J: TRBJ2-1
V: TRBV13
CDR3: ASSLPGTSGDEQF

J: TRBJ1-5
V: TRBV15
CDR3: ATSRVFGGARDQPQH

J: TRBJ2-1
V: TRBV9
CDR3: ASSVGVTDRQF